This TCR beta chain came from a study of beta chain features in type 1 diabetes. Expressed TCRB transcripts were sequenced because the entire RNA isolate underwent reverse transcription. Some clones are missing from TCRdb's copy, which holds only in-frame ones; the method was immunoSEQ multiplex PCR. There are 160,000 or so clones in the sample; roughly 8% occur only once, and over 0.5% lies in the top ten. Sorting of CD4+ naive, central memory, regulatory and stem cell-like memory cells was performed via CD45RO/CCR7/CD25/CD127/CD95/CD27. This clone was seen a few times. The antigen remains undetermined. Germline loops: CDR1 MGHDK, CDR2 SYGVNS. Trimming took off 5 bases at V and 3 bases at J, with 11 bases between the two ends. CDR3 length: 13 residues. The study's findings and limits: People with Type 1 diabetes carried modestly yet significantly shorter TCRB CDR3s in all four CD4+ subsets.

This clonotype originated in a woman aged 18-30 years with type 1 diabetes. The gene calls are TRBV25-1 and TRBJ2-7; D is perhaps TRBD2 (5 bases). Sequencing input: central memory CD4+ T cells from blood. The CDR3: CASSMGGGYEQYF. As DNA, the CDR3 is TGTGCCAGCAGTATGGGTGGAGGCTACGAGCAGTACTTC.